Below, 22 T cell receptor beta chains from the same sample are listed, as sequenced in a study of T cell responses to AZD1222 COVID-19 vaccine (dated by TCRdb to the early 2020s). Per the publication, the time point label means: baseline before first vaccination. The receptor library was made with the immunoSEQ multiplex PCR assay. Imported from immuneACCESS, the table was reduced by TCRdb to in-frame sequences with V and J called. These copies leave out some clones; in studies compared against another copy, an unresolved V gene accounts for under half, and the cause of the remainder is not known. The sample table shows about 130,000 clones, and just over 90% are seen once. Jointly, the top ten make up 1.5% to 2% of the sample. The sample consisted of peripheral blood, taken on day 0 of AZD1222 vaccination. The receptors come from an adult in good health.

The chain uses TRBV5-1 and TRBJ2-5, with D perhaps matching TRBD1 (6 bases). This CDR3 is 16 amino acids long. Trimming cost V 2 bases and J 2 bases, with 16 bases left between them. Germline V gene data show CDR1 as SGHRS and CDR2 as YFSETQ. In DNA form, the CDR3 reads TGCGCCAGCAGCTTCCGGGAACAGGGATCGCAAGAGACCCAGTACTTC. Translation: CASSFREQGSQETQYF.

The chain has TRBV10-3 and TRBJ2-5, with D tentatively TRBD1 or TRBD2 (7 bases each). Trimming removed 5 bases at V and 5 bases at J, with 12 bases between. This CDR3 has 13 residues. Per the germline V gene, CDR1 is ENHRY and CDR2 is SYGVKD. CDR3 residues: CAISQGGGETQYF. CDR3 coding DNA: TGTGCCATCAGTCAGGGGGGAGGGGAGACCCAGTACTTC.

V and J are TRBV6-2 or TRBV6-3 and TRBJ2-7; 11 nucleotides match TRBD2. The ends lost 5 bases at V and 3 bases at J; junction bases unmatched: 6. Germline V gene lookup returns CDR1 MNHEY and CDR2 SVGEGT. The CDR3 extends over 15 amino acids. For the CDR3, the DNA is TGTGCCAGCAGTGCTCCCGGGACTAGCGGCTACGAGCAGTACTTC. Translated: CASSAPGTSGYEQYF.

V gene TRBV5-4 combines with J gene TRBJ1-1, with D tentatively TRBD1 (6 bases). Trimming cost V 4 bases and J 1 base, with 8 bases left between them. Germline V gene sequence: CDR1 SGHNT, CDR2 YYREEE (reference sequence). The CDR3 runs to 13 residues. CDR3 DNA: TGTGCCAGCAGCCGACAGGCGAACACTGAAGCTTTCTTT. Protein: CASSRQANTEAFF. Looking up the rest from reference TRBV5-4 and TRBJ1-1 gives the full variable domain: ETGVTQSPTHLIKTRGQQVTLRCSSQSGHNTVSWYQQALGQGPQFIFQYYREEENGRGNFPPRFSGLQFPNYSSELNVNALELDDSALYLCASSRQANTEAFFGQGTRLTVV.

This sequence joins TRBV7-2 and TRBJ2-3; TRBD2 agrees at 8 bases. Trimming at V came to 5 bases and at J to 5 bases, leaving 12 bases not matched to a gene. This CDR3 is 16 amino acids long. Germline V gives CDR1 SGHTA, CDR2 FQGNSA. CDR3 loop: CASSPALPRGGDTQYF. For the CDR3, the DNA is TGTGCCAGCAGCCCGGCCCTCCCTCGGGGGGGAGATACGCAGTATTTT.

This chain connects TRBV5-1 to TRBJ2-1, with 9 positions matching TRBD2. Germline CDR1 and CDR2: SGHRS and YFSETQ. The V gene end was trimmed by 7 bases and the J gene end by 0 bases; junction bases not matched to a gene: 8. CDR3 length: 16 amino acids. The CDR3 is CASGKASGDSYNEQFF. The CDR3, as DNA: TGCGCCAGCGGCAAGGCTAGCGGGGACTCCTACAATGAGCAGTTCTTC.

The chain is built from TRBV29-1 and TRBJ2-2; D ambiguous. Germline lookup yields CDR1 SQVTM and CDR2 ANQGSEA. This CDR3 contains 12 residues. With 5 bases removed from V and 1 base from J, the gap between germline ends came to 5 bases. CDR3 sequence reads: CSVRGNTGELFF. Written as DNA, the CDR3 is TGCAGCGTTCGAGGGAACACCGGGGAGCTGTTTTTT.

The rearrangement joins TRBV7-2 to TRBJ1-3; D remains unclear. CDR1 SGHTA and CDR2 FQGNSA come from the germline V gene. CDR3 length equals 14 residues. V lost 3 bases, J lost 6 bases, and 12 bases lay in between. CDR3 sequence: CASSFRTVANTIYF. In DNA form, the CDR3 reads TGTGCCAGCAGCTTCAGGACCGTGGCAAACACCATATATTTT. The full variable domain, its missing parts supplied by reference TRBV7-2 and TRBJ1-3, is GAGVSQSPSNKVTEKGKDVELRCDPISGHTALYWYRQSLGQGLEFLIYFQGNSAPDKSGLPSDRFSAERTGGSVSTLTIQRTQQEDSAVYLCASSFRTVANTIYFGEGSWLTVV.

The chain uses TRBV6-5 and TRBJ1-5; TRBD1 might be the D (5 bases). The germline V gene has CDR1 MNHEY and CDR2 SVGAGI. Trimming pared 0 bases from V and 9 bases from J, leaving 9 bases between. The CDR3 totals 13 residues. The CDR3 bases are TGTGCCAGCAGTTACTCAAGGGGAGGGCCCCAGCATTTT. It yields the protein CASSYSRGGPQHF.

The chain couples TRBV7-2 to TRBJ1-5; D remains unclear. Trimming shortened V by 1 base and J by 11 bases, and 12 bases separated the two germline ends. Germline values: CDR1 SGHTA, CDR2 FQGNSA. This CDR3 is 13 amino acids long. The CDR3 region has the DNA TGTGCCAGCAGCTTAGGCCGGGTACAGACCCAGCATTTT. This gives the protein CASSLGRVQTQHF. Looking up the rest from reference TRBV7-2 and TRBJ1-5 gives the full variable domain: GAGVSQSPSNKVTEKGKDVELRCDPISGHTALYWYRQSLGQGLEFLIYFQGNSAPDKSGLPSDRFSAERTGGSVSTLTIQRTQQEDSAVYLCASSLGRVQTQHFGDGTRLSIL.

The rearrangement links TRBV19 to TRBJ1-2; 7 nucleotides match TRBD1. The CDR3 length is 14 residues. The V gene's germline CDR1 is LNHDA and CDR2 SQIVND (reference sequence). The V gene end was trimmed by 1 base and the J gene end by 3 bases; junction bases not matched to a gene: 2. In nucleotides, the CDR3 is TGTGCCAGTAGTATAGCCCAGGGGGACTATGGCTACACCTTC. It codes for CASSIAQGDYGYTF. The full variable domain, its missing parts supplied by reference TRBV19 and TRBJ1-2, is DGGITQSPKYLFRKEGQNVTLSCEQNLNHDAMYWYRQDPGQGLRLIYYSQIVNDFQKGDIAEGYSVSREKKESFPLTVTSAQKNPTAFYLCASSIAQGDYGYTFGSGTRLTVV.

CDR3 DNA: TGTGCCAGCGGTTCCTACGAGCAGTACTTC. It is translated as CASGSYEQYF. The rearrangement joins TRBV12-3 or TRBV12-4 to TRBJ2-7, with unresolved D. V dropped 8 bases and J dropped 1 base, with 3 bases sitting between them. The CDR3 is made up of 10 amino acids.

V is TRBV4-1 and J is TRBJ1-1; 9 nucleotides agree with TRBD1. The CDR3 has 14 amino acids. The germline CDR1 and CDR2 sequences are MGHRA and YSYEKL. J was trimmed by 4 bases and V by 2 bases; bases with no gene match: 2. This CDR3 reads CASSQRDRVTEAFF. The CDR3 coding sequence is TGCGCCAGCAGCCAACGGGACAGGGTCACTGAAGCTTTCTTT.

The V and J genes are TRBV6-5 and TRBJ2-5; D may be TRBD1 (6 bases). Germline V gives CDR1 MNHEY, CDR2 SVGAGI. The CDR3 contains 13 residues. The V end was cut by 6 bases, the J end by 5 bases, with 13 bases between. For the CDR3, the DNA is TGTGCCAGCAGAGATACAGGGTACGAGACCCAGTACTTC. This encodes CASRDTGYETQYF.

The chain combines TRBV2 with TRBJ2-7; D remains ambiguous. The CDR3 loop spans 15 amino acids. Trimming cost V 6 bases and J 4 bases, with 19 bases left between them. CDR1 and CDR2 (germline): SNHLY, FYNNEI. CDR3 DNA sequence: TGTGCCAGCAGCCTTAGCCTAGGTTTTGGGTACGAGCAGTACTTC. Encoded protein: CASSLSLGFGYEQYF.

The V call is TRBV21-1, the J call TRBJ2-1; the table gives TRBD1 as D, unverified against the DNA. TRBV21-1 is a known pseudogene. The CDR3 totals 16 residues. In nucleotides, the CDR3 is TGTGCCAGCAGCAAAGCTAAGAGGGGCAGGGGGAATGAGCAGTTCTTC. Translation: CASSKAKRGRGNEQFF.

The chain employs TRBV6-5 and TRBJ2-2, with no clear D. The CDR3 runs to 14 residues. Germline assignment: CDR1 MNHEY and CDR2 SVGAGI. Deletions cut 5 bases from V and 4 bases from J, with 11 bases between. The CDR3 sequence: CASSPPHRTGELFF. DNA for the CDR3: TGTGCCAGCAGTCCGCCTCACCGCACCGGGGAGCTGTTTTTT.

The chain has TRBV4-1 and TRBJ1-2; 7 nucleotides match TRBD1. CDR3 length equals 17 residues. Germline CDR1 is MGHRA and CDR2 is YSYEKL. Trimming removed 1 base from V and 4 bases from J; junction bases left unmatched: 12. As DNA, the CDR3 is TGCGCCAGCAGCCAAGCCCGACTTAACAGGGGCGGCTATGGCTACACCTTC. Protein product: CASSQARLNRGGYGYTF.

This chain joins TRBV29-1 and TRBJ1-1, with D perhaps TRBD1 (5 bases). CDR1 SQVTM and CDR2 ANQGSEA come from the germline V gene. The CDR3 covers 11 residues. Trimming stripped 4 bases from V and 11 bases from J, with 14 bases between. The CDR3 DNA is TGCAGCGTTGTGGAAGTGGAGGGGGCTTTCTTT. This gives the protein CSVVEVEGAFF.

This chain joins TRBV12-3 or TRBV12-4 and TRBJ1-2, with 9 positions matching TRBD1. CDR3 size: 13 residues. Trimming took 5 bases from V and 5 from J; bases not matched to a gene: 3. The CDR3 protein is CASSTGTGYGYTF. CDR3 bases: TGTGCCAGCAGTACAGGGACAGGGTATGGCTACACCTTC.

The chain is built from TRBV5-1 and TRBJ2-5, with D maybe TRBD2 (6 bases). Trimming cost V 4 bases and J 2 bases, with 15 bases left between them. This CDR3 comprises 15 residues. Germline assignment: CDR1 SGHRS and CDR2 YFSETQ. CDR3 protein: CASSPGGTGQETQYF. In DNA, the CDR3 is TGCGCCAGCAGCCCTGGGGGGACTGGGCAAGAGACCCAGTACTTC.

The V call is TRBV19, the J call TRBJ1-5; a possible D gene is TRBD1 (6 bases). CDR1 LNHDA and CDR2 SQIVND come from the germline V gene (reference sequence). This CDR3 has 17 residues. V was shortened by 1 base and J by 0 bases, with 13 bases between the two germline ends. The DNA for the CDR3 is TGTGCCAGTAGTATAGGCAGGGGTGCCTATAGCAATCAGCCCCAGCATTTT. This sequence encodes CASSIGRGAYSNQPQHF.